The source of this T cell receptor beta chain is a study of T cell responses to AZD1222 COVID-19 vaccine. Notes on the study in general: Unmutated regions of variants are reportedly targeted by nearly half of spike-specific TCRs. The donor cohort was predominantly white British with a female majority, and clonal diversity may have been underestimated. Only a handful of AZD1222 recipients, more than five in all, had baseline seropositivity.

Worth noting for this clone: Antigen specificity is unknown.

Trimming took 5 bases from V and 6 from J, leaving 17 bases between them. Germline V lookup: CDR1 KGHSH, CDR2 LQKENI. CDR3 length equals 14 residues. The protocol was immunoSEQ multiplex PCR, while the TCRdb copy is restricted to in-frame clones and leaves out a portion. Found here are about 140,000 clones, roughly 92% of them singletons; the top ten hold roughly 5%. The specimen comprised peripheral blood, sampled on day 0 of AZD1222 vaccination. This clonotype was obtained from an adult in good health. The chain joins TRBV18 to TRBJ2-7; D possibly corresponds to TRBD1 (6 bases). The CDR3 bases are TGTGCCAGCTCAGGGGGAGCGCAGGGGTTCGAGCAGTACTTC. Protein product: CASSGGAQGFEQYF.